Listed here are 9 T cell receptor beta chains from one sample, sequenced in a study of T cell responses to AZD1222 COVID-19 vaccine. Profiled with immunoSEQ multiplex PCR; TCRdb holds only in-frame clones, not every one. This table has approximately 94,000 clones, roughly 86% appearing once. The sample was peripheral blood, taken on day 0 of MenACWY control vaccination. The source of these receptors is an adult in good health.

The chain recombines TRBV11-3 with TRBJ1-5, with unresolved D. V was cut by 1 base and J by 0 bases, with 10 bases left in between. The CDR3 sequence is 16 residues long. Germline V gene sequence: CDR1 SGHNT, CDR2 YENEEA. The DNA of the CDR3 is TGTGCCAGCAGCTTAGCTGGGTCACCTAGCAATCAGCCCCAGCATTTT. Translation gives CASSLAGSPSNQPQHF.

This clone was seen only a few times. The chain uses TRBV20-1 and TRBJ1-2; D gene unclear. Germline lookup yields CDR1 DFQATT and CDR2 SNEGSKA (reference sequence). V shed 1 base and J shed 11 bases, with 5 bases lying between them. This CDR3 comprises 9 residues. This CDR3 reads CSARGWYTF. Here the CDR3 DNA reads TGCAGTGCTAGAGGCTGGTACACCTTC.

The chain joins TRBV2 to TRBJ1-5, with D tentatively TRBD1 (5 bases). This CDR3 is built from 15 residues. Between the trimmed V and J ends, which lost 7 bases and 0 bases, there was a span of 13 bases. Germline CDR1 is SNHLY and CDR2 is FYNNEI. As DNA, the CDR3 is TGTGCCAGCAAGGGAAGGGGAAATAGCAATCAGCCCCAGCATTTT. Its protein product is CASKGRGNSNQPQHF.

The J gene is TRBJ1-2, the V gene TRBV7-9, with D maybe TRBD1 (5 bases). The CDR3 runs to 13 residues. Trimming stripped 5 bases from V and 6 bases from J, with 13 bases between. Germline CDR1 SEHNR, CDR2 FQNEAQ (reference sequence). The CDR3 DNA is TGTGCCAGCAGCCTCAGGGAATCTGATGGCTACACCTTC. The encoded protein is CASSLRESDGYTF.

The chain has TRBV7-2 and TRBJ1-2; D is perhaps TRBD1 (5 bases). This CDR3 is 16 amino acids long. The germline gives CDR1 SGHTA, CDR2 FQGNSA. V was pared by 0 bases and J by 9 bases, with 20 bases between. CDR3 DNA sequence: TGTGCCAGCAGCTTAGCCCCTCCGGGGCGGGGTAGGAGCTACACCTTC. As protein: CASSLAPPGRGRSYTF. Full variable domain (missing parts from reference TRBV7-2 and TRBJ1-2): GAGVSQSPSNKVTEKGKDVELRCDPISGHTALYWYRQSLGQGLEFLIYFQGNSAPDKSGLPSDRFSAERTGGSVSTLTIQRTQQEDSAVYLCASSLAPPGRGRSYTFGSGTRLTVV.

This clone was counted a few times. J is TRBJ2-7 and V is TRBV6-2 or TRBV6-3, with 12 bases fitting TRBD2. The CDR3 loop spans 15 amino acids. The V segment lost 5 bases and the J segment 4 bases; nucleotides outside the gene matches: 6. CDR1 is MNHEY and CDR2 is SVGEGT in the germline V gene. The CDR3 DNA sequence: TGTGCCAGCAGTCCCCTAGCGGGGGGGCTATACGAGCAGTACTTC. Amino acids: CASSPLAGGLYEQYF.

The V and J genes are TRBV3-1 (or the pseudogene TRBV3-2) and TRBJ2-3; D call uncertain. The CDR3 is 14 residues long. Germline lookup yields CDR1 LGHDT and CDR2 YNNKEL (reference sequence). The V gene lost 0 bases and the J gene lost 1 base, with 5 bases spanning the gap. The CDR3 region is CASSQDLRTDTQYF. In DNA, the CDR3 is TGTGCCAGCAGCCAAGATCTACGCACAGATACGCAGTATTTT.

This chain uses TRBV5-1 with TRBJ1-4, with TRBD1 matching over 9 bases. The V gene's germline CDR1 is SGHRS and CDR2 YFSETQ. V shed 4 bases and J 4 bases; nucleotides not matched to a gene: 2. CDR3 length: 14 amino acids. CDR3 loop: CASSAGQGNEKLFF. CDR3 nucleotides: TGCGCCAGCAGCGCGGGACAGGGTAATGAAAAACTGTTTTTT.

The rearrangement links TRBV7-2 to TRBJ1-5; D gene unclear. Germline CDR1 SGHTA, CDR2 FQGNSA. V was cut by 7 bases and J by 1 base, with 11 bases left in between. This CDR3 has 14 residues. The CDR3 DNA reads as TGTGCCAGCAAAGTTTATGGAAGCAATCAGCCCCAGCATTTT. It encodes CASKVYGSNQPQHF.